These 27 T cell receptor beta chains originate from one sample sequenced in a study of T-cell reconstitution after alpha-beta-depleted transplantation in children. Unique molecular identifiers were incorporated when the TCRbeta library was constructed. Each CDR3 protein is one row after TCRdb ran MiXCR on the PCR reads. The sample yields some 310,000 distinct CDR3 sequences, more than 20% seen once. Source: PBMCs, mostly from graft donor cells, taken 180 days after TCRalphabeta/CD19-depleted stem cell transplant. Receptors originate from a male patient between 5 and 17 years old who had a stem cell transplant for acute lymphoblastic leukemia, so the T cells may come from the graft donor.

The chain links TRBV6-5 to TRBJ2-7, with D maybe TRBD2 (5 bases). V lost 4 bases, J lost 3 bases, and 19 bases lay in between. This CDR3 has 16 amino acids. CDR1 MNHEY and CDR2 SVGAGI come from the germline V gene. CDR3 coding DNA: TGTGCCAGCAGTTCAACGTCCGAGGGTTCCCTCTACGAGCAGTACTTC. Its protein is CASSSTSEGSLYEQYF.

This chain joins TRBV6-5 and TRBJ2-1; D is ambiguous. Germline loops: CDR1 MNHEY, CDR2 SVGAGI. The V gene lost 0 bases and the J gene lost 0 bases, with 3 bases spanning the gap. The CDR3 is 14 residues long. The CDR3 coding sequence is TGTGCCAGCAGTTACTCCCACTCCTACAATGAGCAGTTCTTC. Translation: CASSYSHSYNEQFF.

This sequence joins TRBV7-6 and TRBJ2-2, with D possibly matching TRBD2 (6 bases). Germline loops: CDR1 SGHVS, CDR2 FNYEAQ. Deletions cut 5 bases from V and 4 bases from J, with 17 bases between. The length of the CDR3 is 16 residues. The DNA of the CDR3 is TGTGCCAGCAGCCTCCCGAGCGGTAGCGGCACCGGGGAGCTGTTTTTT. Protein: CASSLPSGSGTGELFF.

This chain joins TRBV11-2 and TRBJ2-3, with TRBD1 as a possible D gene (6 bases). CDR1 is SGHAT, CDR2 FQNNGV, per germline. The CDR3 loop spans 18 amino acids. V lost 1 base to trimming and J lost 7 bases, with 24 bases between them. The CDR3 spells CASSLGLLNRALWHTQYF. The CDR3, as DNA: TGTGCCAGCAGCTTAGGTCTCCTGAACAGGGCCCTATGGCATACGCAGTATTTT.

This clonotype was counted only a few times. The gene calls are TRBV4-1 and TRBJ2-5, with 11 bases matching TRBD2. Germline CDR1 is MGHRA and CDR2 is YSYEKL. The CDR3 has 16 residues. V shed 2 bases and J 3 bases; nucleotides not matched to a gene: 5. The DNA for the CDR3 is TGCGCCAGCAGCCAAAGGGTGGGACTAGCGGAAGAGACCCAGTACTTC. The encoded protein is CASSQRVGLAEETQYF.

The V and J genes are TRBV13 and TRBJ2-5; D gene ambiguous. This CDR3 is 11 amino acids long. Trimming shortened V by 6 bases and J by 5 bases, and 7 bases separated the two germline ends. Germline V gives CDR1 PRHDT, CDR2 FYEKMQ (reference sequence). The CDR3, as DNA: TGTGCCAGCAGGGGCGCGGAGACCCAGTACTTC. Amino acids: CASRGAETQYF.

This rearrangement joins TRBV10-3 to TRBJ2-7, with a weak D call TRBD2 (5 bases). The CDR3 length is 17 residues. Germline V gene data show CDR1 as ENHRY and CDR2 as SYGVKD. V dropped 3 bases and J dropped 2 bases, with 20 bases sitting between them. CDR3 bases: TGTGCCATCAGTGATCCTGGCGGACTCCAAGGCACCTACGAGCAGTACTTC. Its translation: CAISDPGGLQGTYEQYF.

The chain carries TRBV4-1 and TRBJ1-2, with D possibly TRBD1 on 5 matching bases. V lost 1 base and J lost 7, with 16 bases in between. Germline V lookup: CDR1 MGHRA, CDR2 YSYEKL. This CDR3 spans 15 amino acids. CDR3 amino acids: CASSQAQVPLGGYTF. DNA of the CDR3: TGCGCCAGCAGCCAAGCACAGGTCCCATTGGGTGGCTACACCTTC.

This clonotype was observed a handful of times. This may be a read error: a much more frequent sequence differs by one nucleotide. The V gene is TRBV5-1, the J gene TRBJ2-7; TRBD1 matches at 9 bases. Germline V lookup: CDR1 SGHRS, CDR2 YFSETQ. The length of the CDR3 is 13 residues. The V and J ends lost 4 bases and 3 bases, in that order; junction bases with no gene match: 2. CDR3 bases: TGCGCCAGCAGCATGGACAGGGGCTACGAGCAGTACTTC. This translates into CASSMDRGYEQYF.

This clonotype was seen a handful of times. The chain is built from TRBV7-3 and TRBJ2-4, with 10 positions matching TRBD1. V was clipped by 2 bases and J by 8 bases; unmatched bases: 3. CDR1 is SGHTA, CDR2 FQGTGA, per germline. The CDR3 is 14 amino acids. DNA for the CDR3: TGTGCCAGCAGCTTACGGGACAGGGGTGACATTCAGTACTTC. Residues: CASSLRDRGDIQYF.

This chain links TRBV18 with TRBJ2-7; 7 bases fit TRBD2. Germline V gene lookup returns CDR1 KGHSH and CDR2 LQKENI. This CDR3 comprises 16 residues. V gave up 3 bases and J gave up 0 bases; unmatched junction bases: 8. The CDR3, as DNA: TGTGCCAGCTCACCTTGGCGGGAGAAGAGCTCCTACGAGCAGTACTTC. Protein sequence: CASSPWREKSSYEQYF.

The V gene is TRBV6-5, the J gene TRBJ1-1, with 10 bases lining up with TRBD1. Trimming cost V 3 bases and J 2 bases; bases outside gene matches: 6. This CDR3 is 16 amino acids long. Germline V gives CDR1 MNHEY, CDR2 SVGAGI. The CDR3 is CASSYPRDRGNTEAFF. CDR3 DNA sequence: TGTGCCAGCAGTTATCCCCGGGACAGGGGAAACACTGAAGCTTTCTTT.

The CDR3 DNA reads TGTGCCAGCAGTTACGGGAGGGGCAATCAGCCCCAGCATTTT. Its protein product is CASSYGRGNQPQHF. The gene calls are TRBV6-5 and TRBJ1-5; no reliable D call. The V and J ends lost 2 bases and 2 bases respectively, with 7 bases between them. From germline, CDR1 is MNHEY and CDR2 SVGAGI. This CDR3 is built from 14 residues.

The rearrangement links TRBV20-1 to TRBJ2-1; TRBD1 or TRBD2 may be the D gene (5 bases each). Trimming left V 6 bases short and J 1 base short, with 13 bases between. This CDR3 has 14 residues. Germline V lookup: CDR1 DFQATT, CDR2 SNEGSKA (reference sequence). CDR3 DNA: TGCAGTGCGGGACGGACTTCTTCCTACAATGAGCAGTTCTTC. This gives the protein CSAGRTSSYNEQFF.

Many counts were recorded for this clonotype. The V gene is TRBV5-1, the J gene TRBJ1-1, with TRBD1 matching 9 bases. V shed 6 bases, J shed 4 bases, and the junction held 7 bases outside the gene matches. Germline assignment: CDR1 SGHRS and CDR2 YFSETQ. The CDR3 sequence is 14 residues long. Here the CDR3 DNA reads TGCGCCAGCATCCCGGACAGGGGAGGCACTGAAGCTTTCTTT. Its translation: CASIPDRGGTEAFF.

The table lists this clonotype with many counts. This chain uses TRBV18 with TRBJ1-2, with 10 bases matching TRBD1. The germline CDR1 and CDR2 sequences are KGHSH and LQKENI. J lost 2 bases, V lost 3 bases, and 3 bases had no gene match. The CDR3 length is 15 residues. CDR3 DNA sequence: TGTGCCAGCTCACCTCCGGGACAGGGGAACTATGGCTACACCTTC. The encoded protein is CASSPPGQGNYGYTF. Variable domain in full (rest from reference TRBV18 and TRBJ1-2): NAGVMQNPRHLVRRRGQEARLRCSPMKGHSHVYWYRQLPEEGLKFMVYLQKENIIDESGMPKERFSAEFPKEGPSILRIQQVVRGDSAAYFCASSPPGQGNYGYTFGSGTRLTVV.

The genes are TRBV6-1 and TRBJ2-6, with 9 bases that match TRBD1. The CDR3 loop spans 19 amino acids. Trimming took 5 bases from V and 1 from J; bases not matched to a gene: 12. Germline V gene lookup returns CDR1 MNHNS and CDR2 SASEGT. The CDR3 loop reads CASSRNRDRVISGANVLTF. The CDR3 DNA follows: TGTGCCAGCAGTCGAAACCGGGACAGGGTAATTTCTGGGGCCAACGTCCTGACTTTC.

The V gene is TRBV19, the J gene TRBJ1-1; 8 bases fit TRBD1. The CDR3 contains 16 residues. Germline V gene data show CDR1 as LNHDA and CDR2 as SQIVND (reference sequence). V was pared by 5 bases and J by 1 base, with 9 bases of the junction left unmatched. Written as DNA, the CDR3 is TGTGCCAGTAGTCAGAGGACAGGGAGGGGGAACACTGAAGCTTTCTTT. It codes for CASSQRTGRGNTEAFF.

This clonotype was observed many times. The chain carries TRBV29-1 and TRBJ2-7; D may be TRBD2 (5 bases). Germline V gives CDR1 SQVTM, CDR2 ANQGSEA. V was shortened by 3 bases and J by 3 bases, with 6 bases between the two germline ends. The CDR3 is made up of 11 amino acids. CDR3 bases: TGCAGCGTTGACCGGGGCTACGAGCAGTACTTC. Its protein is CSVDRGYEQYF.

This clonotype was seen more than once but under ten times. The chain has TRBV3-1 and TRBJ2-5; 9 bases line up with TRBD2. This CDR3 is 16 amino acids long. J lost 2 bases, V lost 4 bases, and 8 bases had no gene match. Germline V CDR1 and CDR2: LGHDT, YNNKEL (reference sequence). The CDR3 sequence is CASSLLAGAVQETQYF. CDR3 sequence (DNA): TGTGCCAGCAGCCTCTTAGCGGGGGCGGTACAAGAGACCCAGTACTTC.

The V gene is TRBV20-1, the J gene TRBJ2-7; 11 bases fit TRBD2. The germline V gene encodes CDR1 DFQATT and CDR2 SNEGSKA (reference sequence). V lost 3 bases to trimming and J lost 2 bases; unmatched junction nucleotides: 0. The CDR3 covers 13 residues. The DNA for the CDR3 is TGCAGTGCTAGGGGACTAGCGGCCTACGAGCAGTACTTC. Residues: CSARGLAAYEQYF.

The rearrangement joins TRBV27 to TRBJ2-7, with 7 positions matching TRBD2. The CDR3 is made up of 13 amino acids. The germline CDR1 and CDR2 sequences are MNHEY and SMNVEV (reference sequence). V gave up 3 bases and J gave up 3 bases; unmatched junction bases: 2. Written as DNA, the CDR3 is TGTGCCAGCAGTTTTTCTAGCGGCTACGAGCAGTACTTC. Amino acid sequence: CASSFSSGYEQYF.

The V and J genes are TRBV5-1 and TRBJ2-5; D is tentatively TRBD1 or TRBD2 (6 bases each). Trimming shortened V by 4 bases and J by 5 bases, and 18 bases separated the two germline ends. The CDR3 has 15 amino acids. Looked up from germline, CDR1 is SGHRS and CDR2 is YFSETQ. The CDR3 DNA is TGCGCCAGCAGCAGGATTCGGGGGCGCGGGGAGACCCAGTACTTC. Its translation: CASSRIRGRGETQYF. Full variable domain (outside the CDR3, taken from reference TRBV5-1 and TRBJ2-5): KAGVTQTPRYLIKTRGQQVTLSCSPISGHRSVSWYQQTPGQGLQFLFEYFSETQRNKGNFPGRFSGRQFSNSRSEMNVSTLELGDSALYLCASSRIRGRGETQYFGPGTRLLVL.

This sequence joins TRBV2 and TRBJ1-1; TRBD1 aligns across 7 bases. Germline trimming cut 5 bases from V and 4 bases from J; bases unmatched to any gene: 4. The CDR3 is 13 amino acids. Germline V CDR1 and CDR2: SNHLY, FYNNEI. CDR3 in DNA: TGTGCCAGCAGTCCCGCAGGGGGCACTGAAGCTTTCTTT. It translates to CASSPAGGTEAFF.

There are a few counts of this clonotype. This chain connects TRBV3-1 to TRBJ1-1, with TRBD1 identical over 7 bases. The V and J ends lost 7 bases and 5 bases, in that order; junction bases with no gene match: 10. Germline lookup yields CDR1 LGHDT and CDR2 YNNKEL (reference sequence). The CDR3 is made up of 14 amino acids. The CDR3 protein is CASTQEGARTEAFF. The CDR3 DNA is TGTGCCAGCACCCAGGAGGGGGCCCGGACTGAAGCTTTCTTT.

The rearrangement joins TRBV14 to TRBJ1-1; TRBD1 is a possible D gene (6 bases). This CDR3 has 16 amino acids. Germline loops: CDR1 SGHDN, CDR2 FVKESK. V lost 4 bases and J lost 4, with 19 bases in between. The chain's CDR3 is CASSPYRQVVGTEAFF. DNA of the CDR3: TGTGCCAGCAGCCCCTATAGACAGGTCGTGGGCACTGAAGCTTTCTTT.

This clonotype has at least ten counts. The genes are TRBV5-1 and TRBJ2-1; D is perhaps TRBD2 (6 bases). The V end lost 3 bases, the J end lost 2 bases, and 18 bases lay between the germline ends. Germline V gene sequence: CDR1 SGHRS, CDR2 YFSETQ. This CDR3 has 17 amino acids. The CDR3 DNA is TGCGCCAGCAGCTCGATATCCCGGGACTCGCCCTACAATGAGCAGTTCTTC. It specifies CASSSISRDSPYNEQFF.